This TCR beta chain was recorded in a study of Ad26.COV2.S vaccination and SARS-CoV-2 variants. The data were produced by immunoSEQ multiplex PCR, yet TCRdb's version contains in-frame clones alone and is incomplete. The sample holds about 440,000 clones, 90% seen once. Specified treatment: some 20 received Ad26.COV2.S at low or high dose, single or two shots; roughly five received placebo; per-sample allocation not given. Samples analyzed were those drawn on day 63 after the first vaccine or placebo injection. CDR3 length: 12 amino acids. With V trimmed by 4 bases and J by 12 bases, 8 bases remained unmatched. CDR1 is SGHRS and CDR2 is YFSETQ in the germline V gene.

This TCR was recovered from a person aged 18-60 years who received the Ad26.COV2.S COVID-19 vaccine or a placebo. Sequencing was performed on peripheral blood, taken in a trial of Ad26.COV2.S vaccine versus placebo. V and J are TRBV5-1 and TRBJ2-3; 7 bases match TRBD1. This CDR3 reads CASSHGQDPQYF. In nucleotides, the CDR3 is TGCGCCAGCAGCCATGGACAGGACCCCCAGTATTTT.